Following are 15 T cell receptor beta chains from one sample sequenced in a study of multiple sclerosis patients with progressive multifocal leukoencephalopathy. Libraries were prepared by immunoSEQ multiplex PCR; TCRdb keeps only in-frame clonotypes and omits some of them. In the table there are roughly 30,000 clones, more than 75% of which are singletons. Time point described: before natalizumab initiation. Sequences were obtained from PBMCs. These receptors all come from a human donor with multiple sclerosis.

This clone has just one count. This chain's CDR3 is CAWSVAGTSLHEQFF. As DNA, the CDR3 is TGTGCCTGGAGTGTAGCGGGGACTAGTCTTCATGAGCAGTTCTTC. J is TRBJ2-1 and V is TRBV30, with 8 bases aligning to TRBD2. Germline V gene lookup returns CDR1 GTSNPN and CDR2 SVGIG (reference sequence). The CDR3 length is 15 residues. V lost 0 bases, J lost 8 bases, and 9 bases stayed unmatched.

This rearrangement joins TRBV5-6 to TRBJ2-1, with 8 bases lining up with TRBD2. V lost 2 bases, J lost 8 bases, and 3 bases stayed unmatched. The V gene's germline CDR1 is SGHDT and CDR2 YYEEEE. This CDR3 comprises 13 residues. The CDR3 DNA reads as TGTGCCAGCAGCTTTCCGGGGGGGCATGAGCAGTTCTTC. Protein sequence: CASSFPGGHEQFF. The whole variable domain, remainder taken from reference TRBV5-6 and TRBJ2-1, is DAGVTQSPTHLIKTRGQQVTLRCSPKSGHDTVSWYQQALGQGPQFIFQYYEEEERQRGNFPDRFSGHQFPNYSSELNVNALLLGDSALYLCASSFPGGHEQFFGPGTRLTVL.

The chain joins TRBV6-6 to TRBJ1-2, with TRBD1 matching 10 bases. The CDR3 has 16 residues. V was clipped by 4 bases and J by 4 bases; unmatched bases: 9. The V gene's germline CDR1 is MNHNY and CDR2 SVGAGI (reference sequence). CDR3 nucleotide sequence: TGTGCCAGCAGTTCGGGCGGGGACAGGGGACCCTATGGCTACACCTTC. It specifies CASSSGGDRGPYGYTF.

This clone turned up a few times. V usage is TRBV15 and J usage is TRBJ2-1, with TRBD2 as a possible D gene (6 bases). V lost 7 bases and J 1 base, leaving 8 bases between the germline ends. Germline V CDR1 and CDR2: LNHNV, YYDKDF (reference sequence). The CDR3 length is 13 residues. CDR3 in DNA: TGTGCCACCACAGGGACTTCCTACAATGAGCAGTTCTTC. It codes for CATTGTSYNEQFF.

The chain combines TRBV30 with TRBJ1-2; 7 bases are a match to TRBD1. Per the germline V gene, CDR1 is GTSNPN and CDR2 is SVGIG (reference sequence). The trim removed 4 bases at V and 8 bases at J, leaving 7 bases unmatched. The CDR3 has 12 amino acids. CDR3 coding DNA: TGTGCCTGGAATAGACAGGGCGACGGCTACACCTTC. Its protein product is CAWNRQGDGYTF.

CDR3 coding DNA: TGTGCCAGCAGCCACTTCGCCGGGACAGGAAGAAGAGAGCAGTACTTC. Its translation: CASSHFAGTGRREQYF. The chain couples TRBV14 to TRBJ2-7, with 8 bases that match TRBD1. Germline V gene sequence: CDR1 SGHDN, CDR2 FVKESK. With V trimmed by 3 bases and J by 7 bases, 14 bases remained unmatched. CDR3 length: 16 residues.

The rearrangement joins TRBV7-8 to TRBJ2-5; D is perhaps TRBD2 (6 bases). With 2 bases removed from V and 3 bases from J, the gap between germline ends came to 19 bases. There are 17 residues in the CDR3. The germline CDR1 and CDR2 sequences are SGHVS and FQNEAQ. CDR3 in amino acids: CASSLRSGASEEETQYF. The CDR3 coding sequence is TGTGCCAGCAGCTTAAGATCTGGGGCTAGCGAAGAAGAGACCCAGTACTTC. Drawing the rest from reference TRBV7-8 and TRBJ2-5, the complete variable domain is GAGVSQSPRYKVAKRGQDVALRCDPISGHVSLFWYQQALGQGPEFLTYFQNEAQLDKSGLPSDRFFAERPEGSVSTLKIQRTQQEDSAVYLCASSLRSGASEEETQYFGPGTRLLVL.

The V call is TRBV19, the J call TRBJ2-1; D remains unclear. The germline CDR1 and CDR2 sequences are LNHDA and SQIVND (reference sequence). The CDR3 sequence is 16 residues long. The V and J ends lost 6 bases and 7 bases respectively, with 22 bases between them. CDR3 in amino acids: CASSRGSDLKWNEQFF. For the CDR3, the DNA is TGTGCCAGTAGCCGTGGGTCAGACCTTAAATGGAATGAGCAGTTCTTC.

The chain carries TRBV7-2 and TRBJ1-5; unclear D gene. The CDR3 consists of 14 residues. Looked up from germline, CDR1 is SGHTA and CDR2 is FQGNSA. V was pared by 0 bases and J by 4 bases, with 7 bases between. CDR3 nucleotides: TGTGCCAGCAGCTTAGCGGGTCAAAATCAGCCCCAGCATTTT. This gives the protein CASSLAGQNQPQHF.

This chain uses TRBV6-1 with TRBJ2-1; 10 bases line up with TRBD2. From germline, CDR1 is MNHNS and CDR2 SASEGT. With V trimmed by 0 bases and J by 5 bases, 10 bases remained unmatched. The CDR3 has 18 amino acids. CDR3: CASSEALRLAGPHNEQFF. CDR3 bases: TGTGCCAGCAGTGAAGCGCTTCGACTAGCGGGCCCTCACAATGAGCAGTTCTTC.

The V call is TRBV11-2, the J call TRBJ2-3; 8 bases match TRBD1. This CDR3 contains 16 residues. From germline, CDR1 is SGHAT and CDR2 FQNNGV. V shed 3 bases, J shed 4 bases, and the junction held 9 bases outside the gene matches. DNA for the CDR3: TGTGCCAGCAGCTTCTGGACAGGGTCAACCCCAGATACGCAGTATTTT. Its translation is CASSFWTGSTPDTQYF.

The chain links TRBV5-5 to TRBJ1-2, with a tentative D call TRBD1 (5 bases). Germline-derived CDR1 and CDR2 are SGHKS and YYEKEE (reference sequence). The V end was cut by 4 bases, the J end by 6 bases, with 16 bases between. This CDR3 comprises 14 residues. CDR3 sequence reads: CASSTQSGVDGYTF. The CDR3 DNA is TGTGCCAGCAGCACCCAGTCGGGGGTAGATGGCTACACCTTC.

This chain connects TRBV2 to TRBJ2-7; D gene uncertain. Germline values: CDR1 SNHLY, CDR2 FYNNEI. V lost 7 bases and J lost 2, with 6 bases in between. This CDR3 region has 11 residues. Here the CDR3 DNA reads TGTGCCAGCAAGGTTACCTACGAGCAGTACTTC. It specifies CASKVTYEQYF.

The genes are TRBV5-6 and TRBJ1-2; 7 bases line up with TRBD1. This CDR3 has 15 amino acids. Trimming cost V 0 bases and J 2 bases; bases outside gene matches: 4. Germline V gene sequence: CDR1 SGHDT, CDR2 YYEEEE. CDR3 loop: CASSLGQGANYGYTF. CDR3 sequence (DNA): TGTGCCAGCAGCTTGGGACAGGGTGCAAACTATGGCTACACCTTC.

V is TRBV7-8 and J is TRBJ2-1; D may be TRBD1 (5 bases). The CDR3 runs 14 residues. V shed 1 base and J shed 9 bases, with 13 bases lying between them. The germline CDR1 and CDR2 sequences are SGHVS and FQNEAQ. CDR3 DNA sequence: TGTGCCAGCAGCTTAGTGGGCAGGGATCCTGAGCAGTTCTTC. Translating gives CASSLVGRDPEQFF.